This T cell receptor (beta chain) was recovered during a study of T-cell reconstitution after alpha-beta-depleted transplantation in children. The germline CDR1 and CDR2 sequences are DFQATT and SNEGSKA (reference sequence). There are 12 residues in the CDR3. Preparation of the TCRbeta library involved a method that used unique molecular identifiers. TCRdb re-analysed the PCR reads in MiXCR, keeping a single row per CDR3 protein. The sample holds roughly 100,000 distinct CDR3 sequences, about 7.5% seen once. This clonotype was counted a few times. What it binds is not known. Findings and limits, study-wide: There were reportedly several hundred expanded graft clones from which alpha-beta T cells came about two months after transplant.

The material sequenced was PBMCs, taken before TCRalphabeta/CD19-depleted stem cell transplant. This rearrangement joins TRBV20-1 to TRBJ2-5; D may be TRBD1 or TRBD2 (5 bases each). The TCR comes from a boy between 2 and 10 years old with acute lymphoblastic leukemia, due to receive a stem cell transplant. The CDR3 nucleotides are TGCAGGGCTGGGGGTAGAGGGGAGACCCAGTACTTC. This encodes CRAGGRGETQYF.